This T cell receptor beta chain was obtained from a study of blood T cell repertoires in COVID-19. Study in general: Specimens from acute and convalescent COVID-19 originated in the United States, Italy and Spain. Sample material is recorded as cDNA or gDNA derived from T cells, B-cell-depleted T cells, or PBMCs.

V was clipped by 7 bases and J by 4 bases, with 16 bases between them. The CDR3 loop spans 15 amino acids. Germline lookup yields CDR1 LNHDA and CDR2 SQIVND (reference sequence). Per the original methods: Amplifying reference gene primers gave estimates of nucleated cell counts. Clones were read by immunoSEQ multiplex PCR, and TCRdb kept only the in-frame ones, dropping some. For V, J and clone size, that table is used; D and trimming come from the DNA. Here the sample spans 250,000 or so clones, more than 75% being singletons. Material: peripheral blood. This sequence joins TRBV19 and TRBJ1-4; D perhaps matches TRBD1 (5 bases). The sequence was collected from a woman in her forties who had recovered from COVID-19. The CDR3 loop reads CASTASSGGNEKLFF. DNA of the CDR3: TGTGCCAGTACCGCCTCCTCGGGGGGTAATGAAAAACTGTTTTTT.